The clone carrying this TCR beta chain was observed a few times. The target antigen is unknown. A single record per CDR3 protein comes from TCRdb applying MiXCR to the RT-PCR reads. Seen here are 430,000 or so distinct CDR3 sequences, around 9.9% observed once, and the top ten hold about 12%. The entry originates in a study of response to subunit inactivated influenza vaccine. Study-wide results and limits: The authors put forward the suggestion that each seasonal influenza vaccination may bring in only a limited number of new T cells.

The source was PBMCs from blood, collected 40 to 50 days after vaccination. The sequence came from a man between 50 and 59 years old who received an inactivated influenza vaccine.

CDR3 coding DNA: TGTGCCACCAGTGACCCCCGGGAGTACACAGATACGCAGTATTTT. Translating it yields CATSDPREYTDTQYF. The V gene is TRBV24-1, the J gene TRBJ2-3; TRBD2 might be the D (6 bases). Germline V gives CDR1 KGHDR, CDR2 SFDVKD. Trimming took 4 bases from V and 2 from J, leaving 12 bases between them. This CDR3 has 15 amino acids.